Reported below is one TCR beta chain. Its antigen is not identified. The sample belongs to a study of blood T cells in healthy people across ages. This CDR3 region has 18 residues. Germline CDR1 reads SGHTA; CDR2 reads FQGNSA. After removal of 5 bases from V and 6 bases from J, the junction contained 13 bases not matched to a gene. Points from the study as a whole: Older age coincided with a roughly linear decline in TCR beta diversity per million T cells.

Next came a second PCR, run for about 6 to 11 cycles, which used a sample-barcoded 5' primer along with a J-beta primer mix. TCRdb ran MiXCR on the 5' RACE reads and lists one entry per CDR3 protein. The sample has 800,000 to 950,000 distinct CDR3 sequences, 25% to 30% seen once. These data were also reused for a study on T cells of mothers and their children. That paper notes: Per child, about 2.8 million TCR beta CDR3 reads were obtained, against over 9.5 million per mother.

This sequence joins TRBV7-2 and TRBJ2-3; TRBD2 agrees at 14 bases. The TCR was taken from a woman between 40 and 50 years old in good health. The sample comprised blood. The CDR3 loop reads CASSRATLTSGGGDTQYF. The CDR3, as DNA: TGTGCCAGCAGCCGCGCGACCTTGACTAGCGGGGGGGGCGATACGCAGTATTTT.